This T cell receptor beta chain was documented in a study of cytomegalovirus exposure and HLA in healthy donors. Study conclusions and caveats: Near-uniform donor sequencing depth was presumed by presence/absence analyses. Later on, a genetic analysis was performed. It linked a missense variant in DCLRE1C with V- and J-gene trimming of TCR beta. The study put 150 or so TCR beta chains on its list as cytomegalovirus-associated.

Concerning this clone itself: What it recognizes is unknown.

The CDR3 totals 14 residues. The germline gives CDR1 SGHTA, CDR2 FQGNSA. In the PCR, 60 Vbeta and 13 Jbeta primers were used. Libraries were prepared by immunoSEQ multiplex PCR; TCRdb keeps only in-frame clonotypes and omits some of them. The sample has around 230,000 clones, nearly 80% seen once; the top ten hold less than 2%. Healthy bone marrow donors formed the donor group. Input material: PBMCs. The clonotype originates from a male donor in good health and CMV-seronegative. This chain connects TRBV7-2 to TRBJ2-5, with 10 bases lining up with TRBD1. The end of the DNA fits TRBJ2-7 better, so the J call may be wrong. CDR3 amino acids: CASSRGQGNYEQYF. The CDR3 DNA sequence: TGTGCCAGCAGCCGGGGACAGGGGAACTACGAGCAGTACTTC.